This T cell receptor (beta chain) was obtained from a study of blood T cell repertoires in COVID-19. Clones were sequenced by immunoSEQ multiplex PCR, and TCRdb holds only the in-frame ones, with some missing. The repertoire holds 300,000 to 400,000 clones, about nine tenths seen once, with roughly 1.7% in the top ten. Germline-derived CDR1 and CDR2 are LNHDA and SQIVND (reference sequence). This CDR3 is built from 15 residues. V gave up 9 bases and J gave up 4 bases; unmatched junction bases: 8. V and J are TRBV19 and TRBJ2-1, with 11 bases fitting TRBD2. The clonotype originates from a woman aged 25 to 39 with COVID-19, enrolled during active disease. Sequencing was done on a sample of peripheral blood. The CDR3: CASAGSSGGYNEQFF. CDR3 bases: TGTGCCAGCGCGGGGTCTAGCGGGGGGTACAATGAGCAGTTCTTC.